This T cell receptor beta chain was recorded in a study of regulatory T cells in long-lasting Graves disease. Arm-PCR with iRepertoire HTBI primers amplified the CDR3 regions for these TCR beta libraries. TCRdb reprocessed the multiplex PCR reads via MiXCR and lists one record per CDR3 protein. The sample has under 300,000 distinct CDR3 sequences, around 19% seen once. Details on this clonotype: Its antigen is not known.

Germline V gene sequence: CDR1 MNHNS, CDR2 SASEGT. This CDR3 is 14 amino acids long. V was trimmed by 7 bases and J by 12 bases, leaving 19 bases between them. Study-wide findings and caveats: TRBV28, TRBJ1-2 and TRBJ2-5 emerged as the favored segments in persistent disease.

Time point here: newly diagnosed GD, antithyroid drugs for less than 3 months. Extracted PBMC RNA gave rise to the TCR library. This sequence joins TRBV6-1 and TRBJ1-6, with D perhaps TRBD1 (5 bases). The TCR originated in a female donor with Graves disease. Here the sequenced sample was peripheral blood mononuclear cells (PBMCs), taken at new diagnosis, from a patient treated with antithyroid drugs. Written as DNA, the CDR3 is TGTGCCAGCACCGAGTGGGACGGCAGAGGACCCCTCCACTTT. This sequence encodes CASTEWDGRGPLHF.